The source of this TCR beta chain is a study of cytomegalovirus exposure and HLA in healthy donors. Sequencing was performed with immunoSEQ multiplex PCR; in TCRdb, only in-frame clones are kept and a portion is missing. The profile shows roughly 200,000 clones, around 82% of them singletons. CDR1 MGHRA and CDR2 YSYEKL come from the germline V gene. The V gene end was trimmed by 1 base and the J gene end by 3 bases; junction bases not matched to a gene: 14. The CDR3 is 18 residues long. This clone was observed a single time. This chain uses TRBV4-1 with TRBJ2-7; TRBD2 agrees at 8 bases. The sample consisted of PBMCs. The origin of this receptor is a young woman in good health and CMV-seropositive. The CDR3 reads CASSQAWGGSGANYEQYF. CDR3 DNA: TGCGCCAGCAGCCAAGCGTGGGGGGGTAGCGGGGCCAACTACGAGCAGTACTTC.